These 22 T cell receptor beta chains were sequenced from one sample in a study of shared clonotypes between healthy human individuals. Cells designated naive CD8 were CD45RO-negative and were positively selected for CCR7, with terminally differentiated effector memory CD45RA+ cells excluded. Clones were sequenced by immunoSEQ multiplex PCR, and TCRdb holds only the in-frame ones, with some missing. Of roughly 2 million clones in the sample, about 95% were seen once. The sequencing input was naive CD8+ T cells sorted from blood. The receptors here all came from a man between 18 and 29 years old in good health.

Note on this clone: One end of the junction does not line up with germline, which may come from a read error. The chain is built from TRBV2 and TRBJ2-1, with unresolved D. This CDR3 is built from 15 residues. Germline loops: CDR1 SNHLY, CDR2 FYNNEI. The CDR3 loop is CASREGSDLYNEQFF. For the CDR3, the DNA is TGTGCCAGCAGAGAAGGGTCCGACCTATACAATGAGCAGTTCTTC.

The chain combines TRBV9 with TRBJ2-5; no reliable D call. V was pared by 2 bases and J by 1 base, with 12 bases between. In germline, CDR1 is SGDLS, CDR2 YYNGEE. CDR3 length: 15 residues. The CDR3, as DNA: TGTGCCAGCAGCGTTACCTATTCGGTCCAAGAGACCCAGTACTTC. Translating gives CASSVTYSVQETQYF.

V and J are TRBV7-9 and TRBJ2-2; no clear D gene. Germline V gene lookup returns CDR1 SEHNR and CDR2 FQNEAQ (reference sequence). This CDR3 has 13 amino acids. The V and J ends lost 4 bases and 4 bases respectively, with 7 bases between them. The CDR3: CASSSRSTGELFF. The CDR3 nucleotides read TGTGCCAGCAGCTCGAGAAGCACCGGGGAGCTGTTTTTT.

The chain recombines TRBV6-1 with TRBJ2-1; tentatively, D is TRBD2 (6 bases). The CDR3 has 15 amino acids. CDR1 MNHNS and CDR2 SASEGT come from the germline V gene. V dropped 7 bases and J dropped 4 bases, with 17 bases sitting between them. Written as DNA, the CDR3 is TGTGCCAGCACGGGAGAGAGCCAGCGGTACAATGAGCAGTTCTTC. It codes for CASTGESQRYNEQFF.

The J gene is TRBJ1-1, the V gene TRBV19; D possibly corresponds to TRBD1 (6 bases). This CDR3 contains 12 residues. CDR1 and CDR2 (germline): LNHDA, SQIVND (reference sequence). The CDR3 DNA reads TGTGCAGTAAGTGGGGGCAACACTGAAGCTTTCTTT. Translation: CAVSGGNTEAFF.

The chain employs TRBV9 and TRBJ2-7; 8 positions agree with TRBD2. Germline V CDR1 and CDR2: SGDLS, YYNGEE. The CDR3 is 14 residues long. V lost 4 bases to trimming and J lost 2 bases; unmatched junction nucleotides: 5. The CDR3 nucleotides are TGTGCCAGCAGCACGGGGGGGGTCGCCTACGAGCAGTACTTC. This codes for CASSTGGVAYEQYF.

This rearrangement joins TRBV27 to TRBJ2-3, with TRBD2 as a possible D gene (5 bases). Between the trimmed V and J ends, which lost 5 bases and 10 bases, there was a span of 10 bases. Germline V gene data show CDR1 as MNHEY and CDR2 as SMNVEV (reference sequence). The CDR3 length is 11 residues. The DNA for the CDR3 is TGTGCCAGCAGTCGGATGGGAGCGCAGTATTTT. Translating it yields CASSRMGAQYF.

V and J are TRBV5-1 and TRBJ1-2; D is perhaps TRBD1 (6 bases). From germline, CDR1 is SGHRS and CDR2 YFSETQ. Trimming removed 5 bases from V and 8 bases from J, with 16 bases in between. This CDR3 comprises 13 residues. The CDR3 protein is CASREDRGEGYTF. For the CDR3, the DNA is TGCGCCAGCAGAGAGGACAGAGGGGAGGGCTACACCTTC.

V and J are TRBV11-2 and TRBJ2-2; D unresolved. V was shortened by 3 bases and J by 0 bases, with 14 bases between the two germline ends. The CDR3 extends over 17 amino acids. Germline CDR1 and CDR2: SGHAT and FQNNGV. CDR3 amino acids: CASSFPTRESNTGELFF. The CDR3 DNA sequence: TGTGCCAGCAGCTTTCCCACAAGGGAATCGAACACCGGGGAGCTGTTTTTT.

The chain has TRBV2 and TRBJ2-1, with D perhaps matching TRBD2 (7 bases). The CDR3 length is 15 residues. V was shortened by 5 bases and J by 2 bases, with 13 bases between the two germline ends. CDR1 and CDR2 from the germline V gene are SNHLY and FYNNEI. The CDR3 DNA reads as TGTGCCAGCAGTTGGCGGGGGCCCGCCTACAATGAGCAGTTCTTC. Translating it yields CASSWRGPAYNEQFF. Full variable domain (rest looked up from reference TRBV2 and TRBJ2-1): EPEVTQTPSHQVTQMGQEVILRCVPISNHLYFYWYRQILGQKVEFLVSFYNNEISEKSEIFDDQFSVERPDGSNFTLKIRSTKLEDSAMYFCASSWRGPAYNEQFFGPGTRLTVL.

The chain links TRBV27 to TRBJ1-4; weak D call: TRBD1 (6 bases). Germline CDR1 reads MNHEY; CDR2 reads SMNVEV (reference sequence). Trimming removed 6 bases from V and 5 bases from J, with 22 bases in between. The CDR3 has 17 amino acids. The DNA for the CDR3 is TGTGCCAGCAGCCCAACCCCAGGGGCTGAAGGAAATGAAAAACTGTTTTTT. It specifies CASSPTPGAEGNEKLFF.

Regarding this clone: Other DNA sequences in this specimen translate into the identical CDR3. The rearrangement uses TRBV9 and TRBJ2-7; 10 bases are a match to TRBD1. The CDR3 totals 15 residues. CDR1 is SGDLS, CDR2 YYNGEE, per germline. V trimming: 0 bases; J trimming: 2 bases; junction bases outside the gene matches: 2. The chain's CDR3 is CASSVGDRGPYEQYF. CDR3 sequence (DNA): TGTGCCAGCAGCGTAGGTGACAGGGGGCCCTACGAGCAGTACTTC. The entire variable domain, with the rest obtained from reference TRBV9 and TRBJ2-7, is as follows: DSGVTQTPKHLITATGQRVTLRCSPRSGDLSVYWYQQSLDQGLQFLIQYYNGEERAKGNILERFSAQQFPDLHSELNLSSLELGDSALYFCASSVGDRGPYEQYFGPGTRLTVT.

CDR3 in amino acids: CASSLTGGSETQYF. CDR3 sequence (DNA): TGTGCCAGCAGTTTAACAGGGGGGTCCGAGACCCAGTACTTC. The rearrangement links TRBV28 to TRBJ2-5, with 8 positions matching TRBD1. Germline-derived CDR1 and CDR2 are MDHEN and SYDVKM. CDR3 size: 14 residues. Trimming cost V 2 bases and J 5 bases; bases outside gene matches: 4. The full variable domain, completed using reference TRBV28 and TRBJ2-5, is DVKVTQSSRYLVKRTGEKVFLECVQDMDHENMFWYRQDPGLGLRLIYFSYDVKMKEKGDIPEGYSVSREKKERFSLILESASTNQTSMYLCASSLTGGSETQYFGPGTRLLVL.

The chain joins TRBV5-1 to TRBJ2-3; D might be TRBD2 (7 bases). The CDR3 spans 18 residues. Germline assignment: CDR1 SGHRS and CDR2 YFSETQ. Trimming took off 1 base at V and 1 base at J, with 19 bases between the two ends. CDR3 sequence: CASSLSPLGGGRTDTQYF. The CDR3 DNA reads TGCGCCAGCAGCTTGTCCCCTTTGGGCGGGGGCCGCACAGATACGCAGTATTTT.

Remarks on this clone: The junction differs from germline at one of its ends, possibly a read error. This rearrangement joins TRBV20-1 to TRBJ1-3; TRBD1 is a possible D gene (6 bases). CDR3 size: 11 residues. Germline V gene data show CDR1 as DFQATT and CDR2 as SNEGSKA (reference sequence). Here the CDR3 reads CSARDKDRSHF. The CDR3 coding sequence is TGCAGTGCTAGAGATAAAGACAGGTCTCATTTT.

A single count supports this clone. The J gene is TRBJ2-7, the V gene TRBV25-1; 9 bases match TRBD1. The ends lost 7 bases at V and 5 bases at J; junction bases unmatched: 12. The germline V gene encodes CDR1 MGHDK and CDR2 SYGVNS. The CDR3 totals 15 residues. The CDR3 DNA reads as TGTGCCAGCACCCACCCCTGGGACAGGGCGGACGAGCAGTACTTC. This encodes CASTHPWDRADEQYF.

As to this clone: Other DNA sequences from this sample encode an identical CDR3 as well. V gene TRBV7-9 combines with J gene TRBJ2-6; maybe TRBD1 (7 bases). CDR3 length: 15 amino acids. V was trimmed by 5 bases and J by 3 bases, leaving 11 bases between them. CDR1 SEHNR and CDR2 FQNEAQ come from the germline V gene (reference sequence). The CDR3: CASSPGGGGANVLTF. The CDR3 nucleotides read TGTGCCAGCAGCCCAGGGGGAGGTGGGGCCAACGTCCTGACTTTC.

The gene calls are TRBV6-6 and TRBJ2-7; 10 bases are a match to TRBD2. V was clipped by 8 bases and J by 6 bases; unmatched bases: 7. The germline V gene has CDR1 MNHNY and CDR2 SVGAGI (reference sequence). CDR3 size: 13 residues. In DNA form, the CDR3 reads TGTGCCAGCCTGGGACTAGCGCCCGCCGAGCAGTACTTC. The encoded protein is CASLGLAPAEQYF.

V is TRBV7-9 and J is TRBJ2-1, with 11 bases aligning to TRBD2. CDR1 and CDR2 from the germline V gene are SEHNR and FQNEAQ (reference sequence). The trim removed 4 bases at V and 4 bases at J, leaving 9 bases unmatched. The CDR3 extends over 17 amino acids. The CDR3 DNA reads TGTGCCAGCAGCTCATCTAGCGGGGGGCAACTTTACAATGAGCAGTTCTTC. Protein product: CASSSSSGGQLYNEQFF.

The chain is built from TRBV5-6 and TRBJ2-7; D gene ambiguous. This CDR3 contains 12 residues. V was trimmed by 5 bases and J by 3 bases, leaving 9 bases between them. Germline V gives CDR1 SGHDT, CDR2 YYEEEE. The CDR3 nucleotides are TGTGCCAGCAGTCGACTTCTCTACGAGCAGTACTTC. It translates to CASSRLLYEQYF.

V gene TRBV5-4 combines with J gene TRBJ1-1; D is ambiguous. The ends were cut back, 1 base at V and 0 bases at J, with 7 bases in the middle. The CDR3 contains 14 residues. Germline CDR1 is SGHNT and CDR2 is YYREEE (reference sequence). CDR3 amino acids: CASSLWQLNTEAFF. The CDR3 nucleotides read TGTGCCAGCAGCTTGTGGCAGTTGAACACTGAAGCTTTCTTT. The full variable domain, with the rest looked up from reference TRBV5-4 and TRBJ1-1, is ETGVTQSPTHLIKTRGQQVTLRCSSQSGHNTVSWYQQALGQGPQFIFQYYREEENGRGNFPPRFSGLQFPNYSSELNVNALELDDSALYLCASSLWQLNTEAFFGQGTRLTVV.

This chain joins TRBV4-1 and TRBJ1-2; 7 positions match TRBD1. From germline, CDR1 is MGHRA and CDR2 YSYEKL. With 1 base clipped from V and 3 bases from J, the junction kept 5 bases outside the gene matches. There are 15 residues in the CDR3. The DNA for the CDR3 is TGCGCCAGCAGCCAAGTCGACAGGGACTACTATGGCTACACCTTC. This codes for CASSQVDRDYYGYTF.